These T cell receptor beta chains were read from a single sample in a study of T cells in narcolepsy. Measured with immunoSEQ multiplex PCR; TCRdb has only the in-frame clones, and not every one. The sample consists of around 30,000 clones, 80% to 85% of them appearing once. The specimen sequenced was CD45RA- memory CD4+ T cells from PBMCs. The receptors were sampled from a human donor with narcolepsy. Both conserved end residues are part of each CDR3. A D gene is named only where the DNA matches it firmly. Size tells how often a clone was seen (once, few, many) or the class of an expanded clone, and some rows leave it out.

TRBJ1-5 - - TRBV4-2 TGTGCCAGCAGCCAAGAAGGCCCCTATAGCAATCAGCCCCAGCATTTT CASSQEGPYSNQPQHF
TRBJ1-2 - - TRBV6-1 TGTGCCAGCAGTTTCACAGCCTATGGCTACACCTTC CASSFTAYGYTF
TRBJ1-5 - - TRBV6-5 TGTGCCAGCAGCGGAACCGGGCCTAGCAATCAGCCCCAGCATTTT CASSGTGPSNQPQHF
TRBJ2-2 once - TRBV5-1 TGCGCCAGCAGCTCCCATGGGGGGCAGAACACCGGGGAGCTGTTTTTT CASSSHGGQNTGELFF
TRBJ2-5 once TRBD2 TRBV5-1 TGCGCCAGCAGCTTGTTGGGGGAGCTAGCGGGCCAAGAGACCCAGTACTTC CASSLLGELAGQETQYF
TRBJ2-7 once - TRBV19 TGTGCCAGTAGTGGGCAGGGCGGCCACTACGAGCAGTACTTC CASSGQGGHYEQYF
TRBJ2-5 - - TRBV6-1 TGTGCCAGCACCCCGGGCGGGCAGCAAGAGACCCAGTACTTC CASTPGGQQETQYF
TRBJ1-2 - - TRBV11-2 TGTGCCAGCAGTTACGCGCGCGCCTATGGCTACACCTTC CASSYARAYGYTF
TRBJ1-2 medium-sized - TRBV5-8 TGTGCCAGCAGCTACTATGGCTACACCTTC CASSYYGYTF
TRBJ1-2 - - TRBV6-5 TGTGCCAGCAGCTTTGAACGGGGCTATGGCTACACCTTC CASSFERGYGYTF
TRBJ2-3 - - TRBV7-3 TGTGCCAGCAGCTTAATCGGGGGCACAGATACGCAGTATTTT CASSLIGGTDTQYF
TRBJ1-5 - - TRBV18 TGTGCCAGCTCACCACCGGACGGGCAGGTGAATCAACCCCAGCATTTT CASSPPDGQVNQPQHF
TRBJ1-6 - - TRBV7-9 TGTGCCAGCAGCTCGGACTCCGCCGCCCTCCACTTT CASSSDSAALHF
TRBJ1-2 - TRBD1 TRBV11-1 TGTGCCAGCAGCTTGGGGACAGACCGGGATGGCTACACCTTC CASSLGTDRDGYTF
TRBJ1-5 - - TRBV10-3 TGTGCCATCAGCCAGGGTGGCAATCAGCCCCAGCATTTT CAISQGGNQPQHF